These 22 T cell receptor beta chains were all obtained from the same sample, sequenced in a study of blood T cell repertoires in COVID-19 (dated by TCRdb to 2019 to 2021). Libraries were built with the immunoSEQ multiplex PCR assay. Held by TCRdb, this immuneACCESS table contains in-frame sequences only and omits some clones. Under half of the omission traces to an unresolved V gene where checked; the cause of the rest is unknown. This sample holds 150,000 to 200,000 clones; 82% were observed only once. Clones ranked in the top ten supply about 10% of the sample. Source material: peripheral blood. Receptors originate from a woman over 75 with active or convalescent COVID-19.

CDR3 loop: CASSQVRDGELFF. DNA of the CDR3: TGTGCCAGCAGCCAAGTACGAGACGGGGAGCTGTTTTTT. The chain recombines TRBV14 with TRBJ2-2; D remains ambiguous. V lost 1 base to trimming and J lost 7 bases, with 7 bases between them. The CDR3 totals 13 residues. Germline V gene sequence: CDR1 SGHDN, CDR2 FVKESK.

This sequence joins TRBV5-3 and TRBJ1-5, with D hard to call. TRBV5-3 is an ORF for which the function is uncertain. The CDR3 is 13 residues long. The V gene lost 4 bases and the J gene lost 6 bases, with 11 bases spanning the gap. CDR3 amino acids: CARSPPRSQPQHF. The CDR3 DNA reads TGTGCCAGAAGCCCGCCGAGGAGTCAGCCCCAGCATTTT.

This clone was picked up a small number of times. The genes are TRBV7-9 and TRBJ1-2, with D possibly TRBD1 on 6 matching bases. V lost 1 base and J lost 0, with 15 bases in between. The V gene's germline CDR1 is SEHNR and CDR2 FQNEAQ (reference sequence). The CDR3 is made up of 17 amino acids. CDR3 nucleotides: TGTGCCAGCAGCTTAGGACAGGTCAGACCAGCTAACTATGGCTACACCTTC. Protein product: CASSLGQVRPANYGYTF.

V gene TRBV5-1 combines with J gene TRBJ2-7; 11 nucleotides match TRBD2. Looked up from germline, CDR1 is SGHRS and CDR2 is YFSETQ. The CDR3 totals 15 residues. With V trimmed by 3 bases and J by 2 bases, 4 bases remained unmatched. The CDR3 protein is CASSSTTSGAYEQYF. CDR3 DNA: TGCGCCAGCAGCTCAACGACTAGCGGGGCCTACGAGCAGTACTTC.

This sequence joins TRBV28 and TRBJ2-3; 8 bases line up with TRBD2. Trimming cost V 5 bases and J 1 base; bases outside gene matches: 11. This CDR3 is 17 amino acids long. Germline V gene lookup returns CDR1 MDHEN and CDR2 SYDVKM. The CDR3 bases are TGTGCCAGCAGTCCGTATGGAAGACTAGCGCGCACAGATACGCAGTATTTT. This encodes CASSPYGRLARTDTQYF.

This chain joins TRBV12-5 and TRBJ2-1; 10 nucleotides line up with TRBD2. Trimming took 2 bases from V and 7 from J; bases not matched to a gene: 11. The germline V gene encodes CDR1 LGHNT and CDR2 FRNRAP. CDR3 length: 17 amino acids. Here the CDR3 DNA reads TGTGCTAGTGGTTTGACCACACTAGCGGGAATGGAGAATGAGCAGTTCTTC. Residues: CASGLTTLAGMENEQFF.

The V and J genes are TRBV19 and TRBJ1-5; the D gene is possibly TRBD1 (6 bases). The CDR3 covers 14 residues. The germline V gene encodes CDR1 LNHDA and CDR2 SQIVND (reference sequence). Trimming left V 8 bases short and J 3 bases short, with 14 bases between. The CDR3 reads CASDYGQNNQPQHF. The DNA for the CDR3 is TGTGCCAGTGACTACGGACAGAACAATCAGCCCCAGCATTTT.

The chain joins TRBV5-8 to TRBJ2-7, with a tentative D call TRBD1 (5 bases). V was clipped by 3 bases and J by 2 bases, with 9 bases between them. This CDR3 has 13 amino acids. From germline, CDR1 is SGHTS and CDR2 YDEGEE. CDR3 in DNA: TGTGCCAGCAGCTACAGGTTTGCCTACGAGCAGTACTTC. This gives the protein CASSYRFAYEQYF. Variable domain in full (rest from reference TRBV5-8 and TRBJ2-7): EAGVTQSPTHLIKTRGQQATLRCSPISGHTSVYWYQQALGLGLQFLLWYDEGEERNRGNFPPRFSGRQFPNYSSELNVNALELEDSALYLCASSYRFAYEQYFGPGTRLTVT.

The CDR3 DNA sequence: TGTGCCAGCAGCTTAGCTCAAACAGTGTCCGCCGGGGCCAACGTCCTGACTTTC. Amino acid sequence: CASSLAQTVSAGANVLTF. The gene calls are TRBV7-8 and TRBJ2-6; D gene uncertain. V gave up 0 bases and J gave up 4 bases, with 16 bases separating them. The CDR3 is 18 residues long. Germline V lookup: CDR1 SGHVS, CDR2 FQNEAQ. Complete variable domain (other parts from reference TRBV7-8 and TRBJ2-6): GAGVSQSPRYKVAKRGQDVALRCDPISGHVSLFWYQQALGQGPEFLTYFQNEAQLDKSGLPSDRFFAERPEGSVSTLKIQRTQQEDSAVYLCASSLAQTVSAGANVLTFGAGSRLTVL.

J is TRBJ1-3 and V is TRBV2; the D gene is possibly TRBD1 (6 bases). Per germline, CDR1 SNHLY and CDR2 FYNNEI. CDR3 length: 15 amino acids. Deletions cut 5 bases from V and 0 bases from J, with 11 bases between. CDR3 nucleotide sequence: TGTGCCAGCAGTTTACAGGGATACTCTGGAAACACCATATATTTT. It encodes CASSLQGYSGNTIYF.

This clone was recorded a few times. The V and J genes are TRBV7-8 and TRBJ1-2; TRBD1 is a possible D gene (5 bases). CDR1 and CDR2 (germline): SGHVS, FQNEAQ. The CDR3 consists of 16 residues. V lost 3 bases, J lost 2 bases, and 16 bases lay in between. CDR3 amino acids: CASSFGGTGTNYGYTF. The CDR3 nucleotides read TGTGCCAGCAGCTTCGGGGGGACGGGGACCAACTATGGCTACACCTTC.

The chain employs TRBV6-5 and TRBJ1-5; 7 positions match TRBD1. Per germline, CDR1 MNHEY and CDR2 SVGAGI. J lost 7 bases, V lost 4 bases, and 10 bases had no gene match. The CDR3 extends over 15 amino acids. The CDR3 nucleotides read TGTGCCAGCAGTTTACAGGGGTCCTCACGGCAGCCCCAGCATTTT. It codes for CASSLQGSSRQPQHF.

This chain links TRBV7-9 with TRBJ1-1; 7 nucleotides match TRBD1. The V gene's germline CDR1 is SEHNR and CDR2 FQNEAQ (reference sequence). There are 15 residues in the CDR3. V lost 3 bases and J lost 1; bases outside the gene matches: 5. CDR3 amino acids: CASSLTGNPNTEAFF. As DNA, the CDR3 is TGTGCCAGCAGCTTGACAGGGAATCCGAACACTGAAGCTTTCTTT. Looking up the rest from reference TRBV7-9 and TRBJ1-1 gives the full variable domain: DTGVSQNPRHKITKRGQNVTFRCDPISEHNRLYWYRQTLGQGPEFLTYFQNEAQLEKSRLLSDRFSAERPKGSFSTLEIQRTEQGDSAMYLCASSLTGNPNTEAFFGQGTRLTVV.

Comment on this clone: Additional DNA sequences in this sample encode the identical CDR3. The chain has TRBV3-1 (or the pseudogene TRBV3-2) and TRBJ1-2; possible D gene TRBD1, 6 bases. Trimming removed 6 bases from V and 2 bases from J, with 10 bases in between. CDR1 LGHDT and CDR2 YNNKEL come from the germline V gene (reference sequence). The CDR3 loop spans 13 amino acids. Written as DNA, the CDR3 is TGTGCCAGCAGTCGGGACACAAACTATGGCTACACCTTC. Its translation is CASSRDTNYGYTF.

The genes are TRBV5-1 and TRBJ1-1, with a possible D match to TRBD1 (5 bases). V shed 1 base and J shed 6 bases, with 16 bases lying between them. Germline values: CDR1 SGHRS, CDR2 YFSETQ. The CDR3 length is 15 residues. The CDR3 DNA sequence: TGCGCCAGCAGCTTGCGGCCCGGGGGGGACGCTGAAGCTTTCTTT. It specifies CASSLRPGGDAEAFF.

The chain couples TRBV9 to TRBJ2-5, with TRBD2 matching 10 bases. Germline values: CDR1 SGDLS, CDR2 YYNGEE. The V and J ends lost 4 bases and 5 bases, in that order; junction bases with no gene match: 8. The CDR3 sequence is 15 residues long. CDR3 amino acids: CASSLSGTSAETQYF. The CDR3 bases are TGTGCCAGCAGCCTCTCCGGGACTAGCGCGGAGACCCAGTACTTC.

The chain carries TRBV28 and TRBJ2-5, with 10 bases aligning to TRBD2. V was clipped by 5 bases and J by 5 bases; unmatched bases: 5. Looked up from germline, CDR1 is MDHEN and CDR2 is SYDVKM. This CDR3 has 14 residues. The CDR3 nucleotides read TGTGCCAGCAGTCCTAGCGGGAGCTTGGAGACCCAGTACTTC. Encoded protein: CASSPSGSLETQYF.

This chain connects TRBV5-1 to TRBJ2-7; 9 bases map to TRBD2. Germline V CDR1 and CDR2: SGHRS, YFSETQ. The CDR3 loop spans 13 amino acids. V lost 4 bases to trimming and J lost 2 bases; unmatched junction nucleotides: 1. The CDR3 DNA sequence: TGCGCCAGCAGCCGCGGGGGGGCCTACGAGCAGTACTTC. It codes for CASSRGGAYEQYF.

This clone appeared a single time. The gene calls are TRBV6-5 and TRBJ1-4, with D maybe TRBD1 (5 bases). Deletions cut 2 bases from V and 8 bases from J, with 12 bases between. This CDR3 has 14 amino acids. CDR1 is MNHEY and CDR2 is SVGAGI in the germline V gene. DNA for the CDR3: TGTGCCAGCAGTTACGGGGGGGGTAGAGAAAAACTGTTTTTT. It is translated as CASSYGGGREKLFF.

The chain has TRBV5-1 and TRBJ2-7; possible D gene TRBD2, 6 bases. This CDR3 contains 13 residues. Trimming took 1 base from V and 5 from J, leaving 10 bases between them. Germline V gene lookup returns CDR1 SGHRS and CDR2 YFSETQ. The CDR3 bases are TGCGCCAGCAGCTTGTTCGGGGGAGACGAGCAGTACTTC. Its translation is CASSLFGGDEQYF.

The genes are TRBV5-1 and TRBJ1-1, with a possible D match to TRBD1 (6 bases). The CDR3 loop spans 14 amino acids. V was shortened by 4 bases and J by 2 bases, with 12 bases between the two germline ends. The V gene's germline CDR1 is SGHRS and CDR2 YFSETQ. Here the CDR3 DNA reads TGCGCCAGCAGCGTCCAGGGGACAAACACTGAAGCTTTCTTT. Protein product: CASSVQGTNTEAFF.

The chain recombines TRBV7-9 with TRBJ1-2; the match to TRBD1 covers 7 bases. Trimming at V came to 5 bases and at J to 3 bases, leaving 9 bases not matched to a gene. The germline V gene encodes CDR1 SEHNR and CDR2 FQNEAQ (reference sequence). The CDR3 extends over 15 amino acids. CDR3 bases: TGTGCCAGCAGCCAGGGACAGCTTAAGGACTATGGCTACACCTTC. Protein product: CASSQGQLKDYGYTF.